What follows describes a single T cell receptor beta chain. Its antigen is as yet unknown. The data belong to a study of long-term antiretroviral therapy in people with HIV. Whole-study findings and limits: Following ART, diversity rose but still fell short of transplant donor controls.

Trimming pared 0 bases from V and 3 bases from J, leaving 17 bases between. Germline lookup yields CDR1 SGHRS and CDR2 YFSETQ. This CDR3 has 17 amino acids. Runs used v3.0 of the immunoSEQ assay and were done at survey level. Profiled with immunoSEQ multiplex PCR; TCRdb holds only in-frame clones, not every one. The profile covers about 34,000 clones, with 83% appearing a single time and 7.9% taken by the ten largest. This sequence was found in a man between 18 and 29 years old with HIV. V gene TRBV5-1 combines with J gene TRBJ2-3, with a possible D match to TRBD2 (6 bases). The sample here was unsorted PBMCs, taken 0.4 years before starting antiretroviral therapy. This CDR3 is CASSLVFQIGGTDTQYF. DNA of the CDR3: TGCGCCAGCAGCTTGGTATTTCAGATTGGAGGGACAGATACGCAGTATTTT.